The present TCR beta chain was sequenced within a study of T cell responses to AZD1222 COVID-19 vaccine. Broader study findings: Nearly half of spike-specific TCRs reportedly target variant regions that are unmutated in the B.1.351 and B.1.1.7 variants.

TCRdb's copy holds only in-frame clones and misses some; the assay was immunoSEQ multiplex PCR. The repertoire includes about 83,000 clones, over 75% of them detected once, and roughly 4.3% sits in the top ten. Per the germline V gene, CDR1 is SGHNT and CDR2 is YYREEE (reference sequence). CDR3 length: 15 residues. Between the trimmed V and J ends, which lost 4 bases and 0 bases, there was a span of 12 bases. Concerning this clone: Its antigen is unknown.

This TCR derives from an adult in good health. The sequences come from peripheral blood, collected on day 0 of MenACWY control vaccination. The V call is TRBV5-4, the J call TRBJ2-3; perhaps TRBD1 as D (6 bases). Written as DNA, the CDR3 is TGTGCCAGCAGCCCCGGGACAATAAGCACAGATACGCAGTATTTT. Protein product: CASSPGTISTDTQYF.